Following are 24 T cell receptor beta chains from one sample sequenced in a study of somatic mutations in cytotoxic T cells in rheumatoid arthritis. The method was immunoSEQ multiplex PCR; TCRdb's version includes in-frame clones alone and lacks a portion of them. The table lists roughly 10,000 clones, 81% of them singletons. Sequencing was performed on CD8+ T cells sorted from blood. These receptors originate from a woman aged 50 to 60 in good health.

V and J are TRBV7-8 and TRBJ1-6, with 7 bases lining up with TRBD1. The CDR3 runs 16 residues. The germline gives CDR1 SGHVS, CDR2 FQNEAQ. Trimming took 0 bases from V and 5 from J; bases not matched to a gene: 4. The CDR3 loop reads CASSLAGTENNSPLHF. The CDR3 DNA reads as TGTGCCAGCAGCTTAGCAGGGACAGAGAATAATTCACCCCTCCACTTT.

The chain uses TRBV27 and TRBJ2-5; tentative D call: TRBD2 (6 bases). CDR1 and CDR2 (germline): MNHEY, SMNVEV (reference sequence). The CDR3 spans 17 residues. Deletions cut 4 bases from V and 5 bases from J, with 23 bases between. The DNA of the CDR3 is TGTGCCAGCAGTTCCCTACAGCGAGGAGGGATTGGGGAGACCCAGTACTTC. Translation gives CASSSLQRGGIGETQYF.

The count of this clone is one. The chain recombines TRBV7-9 with TRBJ2-3, with TRBD2 matching over 12 bases. Trimming at V came to 7 bases and at J to 5 bases, leaving 10 bases not matched to a gene. This CDR3 contains 16 residues. Germline V gene sequence: CDR1 SEHNR, CDR2 FQNEAQ (reference sequence). DNA for the CDR3: TGTGCCAGCATAGGCCTAGCGGGAGGGCCGGGAGATACGCAGTATTTT. Amino acid sequence: CASIGLAGGPGDTQYF.

The chain carries TRBV5-1 and TRBJ2-4; D perhaps matches TRBD1 (7 bases). Trimming pared 4 bases from V and 8 bases from J, leaving 19 bases between. CDR1 and CDR2 from the germline V gene are SGHRS and YFSETQ. This CDR3 has 15 residues. This CDR3 reads CASSPGDSRRDIQYF. CDR3 in DNA: TGCGCCAGCAGCCCGGGGGACAGTCGGAGGGACATTCAGTACTTC.

J is TRBJ2-5 and V is TRBV5-1; 7 bases are a match to TRBD1. V was clipped by 0 bases and J by 5 bases; unmatched bases: 10. CDR3 size: 16 residues. The V gene's germline CDR1 is SGHRS and CDR2 YFSETQ. The CDR3 DNA follows: TGCGCCAGCAGCTTGGCCGTAGAGGGGGCAGGGGAGACCCAGTACTTC. This encodes CASSLAVEGAGETQYF.

In this sample, this clone turned up once. The J gene is TRBJ2-7, the V gene TRBV4-3, with 9 bases matching TRBD1. The DNA end is a closer match to TRBJ2-1, so the J assignment may be wrong. The CDR3 contains 15 residues. CDR1 is LGHNA, CDR2 YSLEER, per germline. The CDR3 here is CASSQGQGAYNEQFF. In nucleotides, the CDR3 is TGCGCCAGCAGCCAAGGACAGGGGGCCTACAATGAGCAGTTCTTC.

This clone was observed a handful of times. This sequence joins TRBV4-3 and TRBJ1-1; TRBD1 aligns across 7 bases. After removal of 1 base from V and 7 bases from J, the junction contained 12 bases not matched to a gene. Germline CDR1 LGHNA, CDR2 YSLEER. CDR3 length: 16 residues. CDR3 protein: CASSQGDSGHEVEAFF. The CDR3 nucleotides are TGCGCCAGCAGCCAAGGGGACAGTGGACATGAGGTTGAAGCTTTCTTT.

Within the sample, this clone is medium-sized. V and J are TRBV6-6 and TRBJ2-3; 8 bases map to TRBD2. Germline CDR1 is MNHNY and CDR2 is SVGAGI (reference sequence). The CDR3 is made up of 14 amino acids. V lost 10 bases to trimming and J lost 5 bases; unmatched junction nucleotides: 11. CDR3 DNA: TGTGCCACCGCTAGCGGGCCTTTTTTAGATACGCAGTATTTT. The encoded protein is CATASGPFLDTQYF.

The chain combines TRBV28 with TRBJ2-5, with D perhaps TRBD1 (6 bases). Germline V CDR1 and CDR2: MDHEN, SYDVKM. V lost 3 bases and J 5 bases, leaving 22 bases between the germline ends. The CDR3 length is 17 residues. CDR3 sequence: CASSFTDDRDISETQYF. CDR3 bases: TGTGCCAGCAGTTTCACCGATGACCGGGACATCTCCGAGACCCAGTACTTC.

V gene TRBV9 combines with J gene TRBJ2-1, with TRBD2 matching 7 bases. V was clipped by 5 bases and J by 6 bases; unmatched bases: 11. The CDR3 totals 15 residues. CDR1 and CDR2 (germline): SGDLS, YYNGEE. The CDR3 bases are TGTGCCAGCAGTGCAAGCGGGACTACTATCAATGAGCAGTTCTTC. As protein: CASSASGTTINEQFF.

This clone was detected once. The chain has TRBV28 and TRBJ2-3; a weak D match, TRBD2 (7 bases). The CDR3 is 17 residues long. CDR1 is MDHEN, CDR2 SYDVKM, per germline. Trimming removed 6 bases from V and 4 bases from J, with 23 bases in between. CDR3 sequence: CASSRPPWGEGADTQYF. The CDR3 DNA reads as TGTGCCAGCAGCCGACCTCCTTGGGGGGAGGGGGCAGATACGCAGTATTTT.

The chain couples TRBV4-1 to TRBJ2-3; TRBD2 is a possible D gene (6 bases). CDR1 is MGHRA, CDR2 YSYEKL, per germline. The CDR3 length is 14 residues. Trimming removed 1 base at V and 4 bases at J, with 9 bases between. For the CDR3, the DNA is TGCGCCAGCAGCCAAGGAACTAGCCCAGATACGCAGTATTTT. It yields the protein CASSQGTSPDTQYF.

The rearrangement joins TRBV6-6 to TRBJ1-6; TRBD1 matches at 8 bases. Germline V gives CDR1 MNHNY, CDR2 SVGAGI (reference sequence). The CDR3 sequence is 15 residues long. Trimming removed 7 bases from V and 8 bases from J; junction bases left unmatched: 10. For the CDR3, the DNA is TGTGCCAGCACCAGTGGACAGGGAGCAGATTCACCCCTCCACTTT. Its translation is CASTSGQGADSPLHF.

The chain employs TRBV19 and TRBJ2-2; tentatively, D is TRBD1 (7 bases). The V and J ends lost 5 bases and 2 bases respectively, with 12 bases between them. The CDR3 loop spans 15 amino acids. Germline CDR1 LNHDA, CDR2 SQIVND (reference sequence). Written as DNA, the CDR3 is TGTGCCAGTAGTTCTCAGGGGGGCAACACCGGGGAGCTGTTTTTT. The encoded protein is CASSSQGGNTGELFF.

The chain employs TRBV28 and TRBJ2-7, with D possibly TRBD2 on 5 matching bases. V was clipped by 3 bases and J by 5 bases, with 14 bases between them. The CDR3 has 14 residues. In germline, CDR1 is MDHEN, CDR2 SYDVKM. CDR3 loop: CASSFLRESDEQYF. Here the CDR3 DNA reads TGTGCCAGCAGTTTTTTGAGGGAGTCTGACGAGCAGTACTTC.

In its sample, this clone was seen once. This chain connects TRBV5-4 to TRBJ2-3; 10 nucleotides line up with TRBD2. Trimming cost V 3 bases and J 4 bases; bases outside gene matches: 11. CDR3 size: 17 residues. Germline values: CDR1 SGHNT, CDR2 YYREEE (reference sequence). CDR3 nucleotides: TGTGCCAGCAGCTCGGGACGAGCGGGGGGGCCGGCAGATACGCAGTATTTT. Translating gives CASSSGRAGGPADTQYF.

The chain uses TRBV6-4 and TRBJ2-7; 7 nucleotides line up with TRBD2. Germline trimming cut 8 bases from V and 5 bases from J; bases unmatched to any gene: 9. The CDR3 loop spans 13 amino acids. Germline V gives CDR1 MRHNA, CDR2 SNTAGT. CDR3 in DNA: TGTGCCAGCGACAGAGGGGAGGGAAACGAGCAGTACTTC. As protein: CASDRGEGNEQYF.

The V call is TRBV19, the J call TRBJ2-1; D perhaps matches TRBD1 (5 bases). Trimming removed 2 bases at V and 1 base at J, with 6 bases between. CDR3 length: 14 amino acids. Germline V gives CDR1 LNHDA, CDR2 SQIVND (reference sequence). Written as DNA, the CDR3 is TGTGCCAGTAGTATATCAGGGTCCTACAATGAGCAGTTCTTC. This codes for CASSISGSYNEQFF.

The chain couples TRBV7-3 to TRBJ2-1; 12 nucleotides align to TRBD1. Losses at the gene ends were 5 bases for V and 8 bases for J; bases not matched to a gene: 7. Germline values: CDR1 SGHTA, CDR2 FQGTGA. CDR3 length equals 15 residues. In nucleotides, the CDR3 is TGTGCCAGCAGCGACGGGACAGGGGGCGCCCATGAGCAGTTCTTC. It yields the protein CASSDGTGGAHEQFF. The full variable domain, rest sourced from reference TRBV7-3 and TRBJ2-1, is GAGVSQTPSNKVTEKGKYVELRCDPISGHTALYWYRQSLGQGPEFLIYFQGTGAADDSGLPNDRFFAVRPEGSVSTLKIQRTERGDSAVYLCASSDGTGGAHEQFFGPGTRLTVL.

The V call is TRBV12-5, the J call TRBJ2-7; the match to TRBD2 covers 15 bases. Germline V CDR1 and CDR2: LGHNT, FRNRAP. CDR3 length: 19 residues. After removal of 6 bases from V and 0 bases from J, the junction contained 12 bases not matched to a gene. The CDR3 region is CASGPAGLAGGPPSYEQYF. The CDR3 nucleotides are TGTGCTAGTGGCCCGGCGGGACTAGCGGGGGGCCCCCCCTCCTACGAGCAGTACTTC.

The rearrangement links TRBV6-4 to TRBJ2-1; D perhaps matches TRBD2 (6 bases). V was cut by 3 bases and J by 5 bases, with 14 bases left in between. The CDR3 sequence is 15 residues long. The germline V gene has CDR1 MRHNA and CDR2 SNTAGT. CDR3 region: CASSEALEGHNEQFF. The DNA for the CDR3 is TGTGCCAGCAGTGAAGCATTGGAGGGCCACAATGAGCAGTTCTTC.

The V gene is TRBV6-6, the J gene TRBJ2-5, with 9 bases that match TRBD1. Matching the DNA end better, TRBJ2-7 makes the J call doubtful. The germline CDR1 and CDR2 sequences are MNHNY and SVGAGI (reference sequence). This CDR3 has 14 residues. CDR3 amino acids: CASSSPGQGYEQYF. CDR3 DNA: TGTGCCAGCAGTAGTCCGGGACAGGGATACGAGCAGTACTTC.

About this clone: The same CDR3 arises from other DNA sequences in this sample as well. This chain connects TRBV7-2 to TRBJ1-1; 9 nucleotides match TRBD1. Germline CDR1 and CDR2: SGHTA and FQGNSA. V gave up 5 bases and J gave up 1 base; unmatched junction bases: 8. CDR3 length: 16 amino acids. CDR3 residues: CASSLGQGKENTEAFF. The CDR3 DNA follows: TGTGCCAGCAGCCTGGGACAGGGTAAGGAGAACACTGAAGCTTTCTTT.

The CDR3 DNA follows: TGTGCCAGTGGGGGGACTGGATACAATGAGCAGTTCTTC. As protein: CASGGTGYNEQFF. The rearrangement joins TRBV7-2 to TRBJ2-1, with a possible D match to TRBD2 (6 bases). Germline CDR1 is SGHTA and CDR2 is FQGNSA. This CDR3 contains 13 residues. V was cut by 9 bases and J by 4 bases, with 13 bases left in between.